These 10 T cell receptor beta chains share one sample of origin, sequenced in a study of breast tumors, draining lymph nodes, adjacent tissues. The lymph nodes were axillary draining lymph nodes from breast cancer patients. TCRdb re-analysed the multiplex PCR reads in MiXCR, keeping a single row per CDR3 protein. Of under 350,000 distinct CDR3 sequences listed, 30% to 35% are singletons. The sample comprised axillary lymph node tissue. All receptors derive from a female donor with breast cancer. Some clones in this sample may be carry-over from other donors' samples.

The sample holds many counts of this clonotype. The chain links TRBV20-1 to TRBJ2-2, with no clear D. This CDR3 contains 14 residues. Looked up from germline, CDR1 is DFQATT and CDR2 is SNEGSKA (reference sequence). V shed 5 bases and J shed 1 base, with 11 bases lying between them. The CDR3: CSAQSAGNTGELFF. In DNA form, the CDR3 reads TGCAGTGCTCAGTCGGCAGGGAACACCGGGGAGCTGTTTTTT.

This clonotype was seen many times. This sequence joins TRBV7-3 and TRBJ2-3; 9 nucleotides agree with TRBD2. Germline V gives CDR1 SGHTA, CDR2 FQGTGA. V gave up 3 bases and J gave up 4 bases; unmatched junction bases: 8. The CDR3 totals 16 residues. CDR3 sequence reads: CASSLSKAGGSDTQYF. The CDR3 DNA reads as TGTGCCAGCAGCTTGTCCAAGGCGGGAGGGTCAGATACGCAGTATTTT.

In the case of this clonotype: A read error may be the cause here, since a much bigger clone is one base away. This sequence joins TRBV20-1 and TRBJ2-1; D is uncertain. The CDR3 sequence is 15 residues long. Germline V gene data show CDR1 as DFQATT and CDR2 as SNEGSKA (reference sequence). Trimming stripped 1 base from V and 0 bases from J, with 10 bases between. The CDR3 spells CSARGMTDSYNEQFF. CDR3 nucleotide sequence: TGCAGTGCTAGAGGGATGACCGACTCCTACAATGAGCAGTTCTTC.

V and J are TRBV15 and TRBJ2-5, with unresolved D. CDR1 is LNHNV, CDR2 YYDKDF, per germline (reference sequence). V was cut by 1 base and J by 5 bases, with 14 bases left in between. The CDR3 totals 15 residues. The CDR3 here is CATSRGAAFRETQYF. CDR3 DNA: TGTGCCACCAGCAGAGGGGCAGCATTCAGGGAGACCCAGTACTTC.

The chain links TRBV10-3 to TRBJ2-3; 12 nucleotides line up with TRBD2. Germline V lookup: CDR1 ENHRY, CDR2 SYGVKD. This CDR3 region has 14 residues. V lost 10 bases and J lost 5; bases outside the gene matches: 7. Written as DNA, the CDR3 is TGTGCCACCCGGGGACTAGCGGGCGGAGATACGCAGTATTTT. Amino acid sequence: CATRGLAGGDTQYF.

Ten or more counts support this clonotype. This chain links TRBV5-1 with TRBJ1-6; D call uncertain. The CDR3 is made up of 15 amino acids. V dropped 4 bases and J dropped 6 bases, with 14 bases sitting between them. CDR1 and CDR2 from the germline V gene are SGHRS and YFSETQ. This CDR3 is CASSDVVGRNSPLHF. Here the CDR3 DNA reads TGCGCCAGCAGCGACGTCGTAGGGCGTAATTCACCCCTCCACTTT.

About this clonotype: The conserved phenylalanine or tryptophan is not found at the CDR3 terminus, so this likely reflects a read error. V is TRBV20-1 and J is TRBJ1-2, with TRBD1 identical over 8 bases. The CDR3 sequence is 18 residues long. V shed 3 bases, J shed 2 bases, and the junction held 17 bases outside the gene matches. Germline lookup yields CDR1 DFQATT and CDR2 SNEGSKA (reference sequence). CDR3: CSARDLGTGWEANYGYTI. In DNA, the CDR3 is TGCAGTGCTAGGGATCTCGGGACAGGCTGGGAGGCGAACTATGGCTACACCATC.

A few counts support this clonotype. Its ends do not fully match the called genes, so a read error is possible. The chain employs TRBV20-1 and TRBJ2-3; the D is unclear. CDR3 length: 14 residues. In germline, CDR1 is DFQATT, CDR2 SNEGSKA (reference sequence). In DNA, the CDR3 is TGCAGTGCCAGCACCCACGGAAGCACAGATACGCAGTGTTTT. Its translation is CSASTHGSTDTQCF.

This clonotype turned up a few times. Mismatch with germline at one junction end may stem from a read error. The chain carries TRBV6-5 and TRBJ1-2; D is ambiguous. The germline V gene encodes CDR1 MNHEY and CDR2 SVGAGI. The CDR3 loop spans 15 amino acids. CDR3 amino acids: CASSHSSSGNYGYTF. In DNA, the CDR3 is TGTGCCAGCAGTCACTCGAGCAGCGGGAACTATGGCTACACCTTC.

Regarding this clonotype: Since a much larger clone is just one base distant, this may be a read error. Since the CDR3 does not end with the conserved phenylalanine or tryptophan, this likely comes from a read error. The chain recombines TRBV19 with TRBJ2-2; 9 bases map to TRBD2. The length of the CDR3 is 16 residues. The V gene end was trimmed by 5 bases and the J gene end by 1 base; junction bases not matched to a gene: 5. Germline-derived CDR1 and CDR2 are LNHDA and SQIVND (reference sequence). The CDR3 DNA reads TGTGCCAGTAGTTTCCGACTAGCGGAGAACACCGGGGAGCTGTTTTCT. Its protein product is CASSFRLAENTGELFS.